Presented here are 7 T cell receptor beta chains from one specimen sequenced in a study of response to subunit inactivated influenza vaccine listed by TCRdb under 2018. Libraries came from RT-PCR. The reads were generated on an Illumina HiSeq 2500. TCRdb applied fastp at Q25 and MiXCR to the public reads, then kept only in-frame beta chains. Rows with a matching CDR3 protein are joined into one entry that keeps the most common DNA and genes. This sample holds about 700,000 distinct CDR3 sequences; around 13% were observed only once. The ten largest clones capture 5.5% to 8% of the sample. The sample here was PBMCs from blood, taken less than 15 days before vaccination. All receptors derive from a man between 45 and 60 years old who received an inactivated influenza vaccine. Donor details come from another sample of the same person, matched by shared clones.

This clonotype has ten or more counts. The chain is built from TRBV29-1 and TRBJ1-5; no definite D call. The CDR3 length is 12 residues. V was clipped by 4 bases and J by 0 bases, with 4 bases between them. CDR1 SQVTM and CDR2 ANQGSEA come from the germline V gene. Here the CDR3 DNA reads TGCAGCGTTGGTAATAGCAATCAGCCCCAGCATTTT. Translated, it gives CSVGNSNQPQHF.

This clonotype appeared many times. V and J are TRBV12-3 or TRBV12-4 and TRBJ2-1; 7 bases agree with TRBD2. The V gene end was trimmed by 6 bases and the J gene end by 3 bases; junction bases not matched to a gene: 5. CDR3 length: 14 amino acids. CDR3 bases: TGTGCCAGCAGGGGAGGGGCGAGCTACAATGAGCAGTTCTTC. Its protein is CASRGGASYNEQFF.

This clonotype has a handful of counts. The chain has TRBV24-1 and TRBJ1-2; TRBD1 agrees at 7 bases. The germline CDR1 and CDR2 sequences are KGHDR and SFDVKD. With V trimmed by 4 bases and J by 3 bases, 10 bases remained unmatched. The CDR3 is 16 residues long. The CDR3: CATSDTTTGVDYGYTF. DNA of the CDR3: TGTGCCACCAGTGACACTACTACAGGGGTGGACTATGGCTACACCTTC.

V is TRBV9 and J is TRBJ2-7; 13 bases agree with TRBD2. Germline values: CDR1 SGDLS, CDR2 YYNGEE. The length of the CDR3 is 17 residues. Germline trimming cut 4 bases from V and 4 bases from J; bases unmatched to any gene: 11. The DNA of the CDR3 is TGTGCCAGCAGCCCTAGAGGACTAGCGGGAGTGGGTTACGAGCAGTACTTC. This translates into CASSPRGLAGVGYEQYF.

A few counts support this clonotype. V is TRBV29-1 and J is TRBJ1-1; weak D call: TRBD1 (6 bases). The germline V gene has CDR1 SQVTM and CDR2 ANQGSEA. Deletions cut 5 bases from V and 2 bases from J, with 15 bases between. This CDR3 has 14 residues. In DNA form, the CDR3 reads TGCAGCGTTCGGCGGGACAACATTAACACTGAAGCTTTCTTT. Protein product: CSVRRDNINTEAFF.

The chain combines TRBV5-1 with TRBJ2-3; 9 bases line up with TRBD2. The CDR3 sequence is 18 residues long. Germline assignment: CDR1 SGHRS and CDR2 YFSETQ. V shed 4 bases and J 3 bases; nucleotides not matched to a gene: 15. CDR3 in amino acids: CASSLEVGLAGSTDTQYF. The CDR3 DNA reads TGCGCCAGCAGCCTCGAAGTCGGGCTAGCGGGGTCAACAGATACGCAGTATTTT.

This clonotype was seen only a few times. The gene calls are TRBV20-1 and TRBJ1-3; 7 bases map to TRBD1. Germline CDR1 reads DFQATT; CDR2 reads SNEGSKA (reference sequence). The CDR3 has 17 residues. V gave up 6 bases and J gave up 0 bases; unmatched junction bases: 14. CDR3 protein: CSARDSGRPLSGNTIYF. The DNA of the CDR3 is TGCAGTGCCCGGGACAGTGGCAGACCCCTCTCTGGAAACACCATATATTTT.